Below, one T cell receptor (beta chain) is given with its context. Its antigen is currently not known. There are no base qualities to consult, and no much larger clone falls within one base. This specimen belongs to a study of shared T cell receptors in the human thymus (dated by TCRdb to the early 2020s). Study-wide context: The study examined how self-reactive, shared T-cell receptor alpha chains are generated in the human thymus.

Inclusive of the bounding cysteine and phenylalanine, the CDR3 is 14 residues long. The entry retains the CDR3 DNA only, 42 bases that are in frame from base 1. The germline V gene yields LGHNT for CDR1 and FRNRAP for CDR2. At the junction V is shortened by 11 bases and J by 3 bases, with 17 bases in between. Library construction relied on the immunoSEQ multiplex PCR assay. Not all clones reach the TCRdb copy of this immuneACCESS table, which keeps in-frame sequences only. Checked studies attribute under half of the gap to unresolved V genes and leave the rest unexplained. This sample holds roughly 550,000 clones; around 82% were observed only once. Jointly, the top ten make up less than 0.015% of the sample. These same records also appear under a second study, on human thymus T cells. That second report states: Donors were immunologically healthy infants undergoing open corrective cardiac surgery for congenital heart defects in Finland. Thymus tissue was obtained as surgical resects removed during corrective cardiac surgery. Usage of V and J gene segments appeared to be biased in both the thymic and the peripheral blood repertoires. The related research reported highly overlapping thymic TCR repertoires among unrelated individuals. TCR alpha and beta repertoires from seven to nine infant thymus samples and four related peripheral blood samples were characterized in the study. The cohort included 5 or 6 male and a couple of female infants, with donor ages spanning 7 to 244 days. After being mechanically released from the tissue, thymocytes were kept at -70 degrees C in pellets of about 8.5-34 million cells. A QIAsymphony instrument was used to extract genomic DNA from the frozen cell pellets. The immunoSEQ multiplex PCR assay was used to amplify the TCRB and TCRAD loci from a standardized quantity of quality-controlled genomic DNA. Amplicons spanned the V(D)J region at a length sufficient to cover the CDR3 and identify V and J genes. Amplicon sequencing was performed on an Illumina platform through the commercial immunoSEQ service. Primer bias and sequencing errors were corrected as previously described, and TCRAD and TCRB definitions were based on the IMGT database. Repertoires were analysed with immunoSEQ Analyzer 3.0 and VDJTools, covering basic statistics, V/J segment usage, diversity estimates, rarefaction and pairwise overlap. Chao1, ChaoE, Efron-Thisted, Shannon and inverse Simpson indices were used to estimate diversity, which was also estimated on datasets down-sampled to the smallest sample. Repertoire overlap was determined by strict matching of CDR3 nucleotide sequence, V gene and J gene, and Jaccard-based multidimensional scaling clustering was applied. On average, thymus samples yielded about 810,000 unique TCRB clonotypes, whereas blood samples yielded 65,000 to 100,000.

This sequence uses TRBV12-5 and TRBJ1-5, with TRBD1 tentatively as D gene (6 bases match). The clonotype was recovered from a boy less than two years old with a congenital heart defect. Donor details come from another sample of the same person, matched by shared clones. The specimen sequenced was thymocytes. CDR3 sequence: CAGGRGRNNQPQHF. The DNA sequence is as follows: TGTGCTGGCGGCAGGGGAAGGAACAATCAGCCCCAGCATTTT.